The 9 T cell receptor beta chains listed next were all sequenced from one sample in a study of T cells in Graves' hyperthyroidism and ophthalmopathy. Amplification of TCR beta CDR3 regions was performed using RNA transcripts as template. The TCR CDR3 first-round RT-PCR relied on the HTBI primer set. TCRdb re-derived calls from the multiplex PCR reads in MiXCR, one entry per CDR3 protein. The repertoire consists of about 98,000 distinct CDR3 sequences, with roughly 37% occurring once and the leading ten covering 10%. Sequenced input: peripheral blood or thyroid tissue (not recorded which). The receptors stem from a woman in her twenties or thirties with Graves' hyperthyroidism.

The rearrangement links TRBV7-2 to TRBJ2-6, with 8 bases identical to TRBD2. The CDR3 is 17 residues long. V was pared by 5 bases and J by 2 bases, with 8 bases of the junction left unmatched. CDR1 is SGHTA and CDR2 is FQGNSA in the germline V gene. The DNA of the CDR3 is TGTGCCAGCAGCCGATGGGCGGGACTAGCTGGGGCCAACGTCCTGACTTTC. Its protein product is CASSRWAGLAGANVLTF.

This rearrangement joins TRBV12-3 or TRBV12-4 to TRBJ1-3; 8 nucleotides line up with TRBD1. V shed 8 bases and J 3 bases; nucleotides not matched to a gene: 6. There are 14 residues in the CDR3. The CDR3 reads CASQTGASGNTIYF. The CDR3 DNA reads as TGTGCCAGCCAGACAGGGGCTAGTGGAAACACCATATATTTT.

This clonotype was observed many times. V gene TRBV7-2 combines with J gene TRBJ2-5, with 7 bases fitting TRBD1. There are 14 residues in the CDR3. Per the germline V gene, CDR1 is SGHTA and CDR2 is FQGNSA. V dropped 5 bases and J dropped 3; count of bases not matched to a gene: 6. CDR3 DNA: TGTGCCAGCAGCCCGGGGACAGCTGAAGAGACCCAGTACTTC. Its protein product is CASSPGTAEETQYF.

The chain carries TRBV20-1 and TRBJ2-5, with 10 bases lining up with TRBD2. The germline V gene encodes CDR1 DFQATT and CDR2 SNEGSKA (reference sequence). CDR3 length: 14 amino acids. V trimming: 8 bases; J trimming: 5 bases; junction bases outside the gene matches: 11. CDR3 coding DNA: TGCAGTTCGAAGGCTAGCGGGAGTAAGGAGACCCAGTACTTC. Encoded protein: CSSKASGSKETQYF.

About this clonotype: Given a much more abundant clone one base away, this may be a read error. Because the CDR3 is missing its conserved closing phenylalanine or tryptophan, this is likely a read error. V usage is TRBV11-1 and J usage is TRBJ1-2; TRBD1 is a possible D gene (5 bases). V shed 6 bases and J shed 5 bases, with 10 bases lying between them. Germline CDR1 is SGHAT and CDR2 is FQDESV (reference sequence). The CDR3 runs to 12 residues. In nucleotides, the CDR3 is TGTGCCAGCAGTTACCGACAGTATGGCTACACCTCC. It encodes CASSYRQYGYTS.

This clonotype was seen at least ten times. The rearrangement links TRBV19 to TRBJ1-5; 7 bases agree with TRBD1. J gave up 5 bases and V 6 bases, and 7 bases lay outside the gene matches. The CDR3 covers 14 residues. Per the germline V gene, CDR1 is LNHDA and CDR2 is SQIVND (reference sequence). CDR3 sequence (DNA): TGTGCCAGTAGGCTACAGGGGTACCATCAGCCCCAGCATTTT. This encodes CASRLQGYHQPQHF.

This clonotype showed up many times. The chain has TRBV6-1 and TRBJ2-7, with a weak D call TRBD1 (5 bases). The germline gives CDR1 MNHNS, CDR2 SASEGT. V was clipped by 7 bases and J by 1 base, with 14 bases between them. The CDR3 spans 14 residues. The chain's CDR3 is CASKPQGESYEQYF. In DNA form, the CDR3 reads TGTGCCAGCAAACCCCAGGGTGAATCCTACGAGCAGTACTTC.

This clonotype appeared many times. V and J are TRBV5-1 and TRBJ1-1; the D is unclear. The germline V gene encodes CDR1 SGHRS and CDR2 YFSETQ. The CDR3 extends over 9 amino acids. The CDR3 sequence: CSTRAEAFF. CDR3 DNA sequence: TGCTCGACCCGCGCTGAAGCTTTCTTT.

The sample holds many counts of this clonotype. The chain has TRBV20-1 and TRBJ1-5; D is ambiguous. CDR1 is DFQATT and CDR2 is SNEGSKA in the germline V gene (reference sequence). The CDR3 has 15 residues. V was shortened by 2 bases and J by 1 base, with 12 bases between the two germline ends. CDR3 sequence reads: CSARTRTWSNQPQHF. In DNA form, the CDR3 reads TGCAGTGCTAGAACAAGGACCTGGAGCAATCAGCCCCAGCATTTT.